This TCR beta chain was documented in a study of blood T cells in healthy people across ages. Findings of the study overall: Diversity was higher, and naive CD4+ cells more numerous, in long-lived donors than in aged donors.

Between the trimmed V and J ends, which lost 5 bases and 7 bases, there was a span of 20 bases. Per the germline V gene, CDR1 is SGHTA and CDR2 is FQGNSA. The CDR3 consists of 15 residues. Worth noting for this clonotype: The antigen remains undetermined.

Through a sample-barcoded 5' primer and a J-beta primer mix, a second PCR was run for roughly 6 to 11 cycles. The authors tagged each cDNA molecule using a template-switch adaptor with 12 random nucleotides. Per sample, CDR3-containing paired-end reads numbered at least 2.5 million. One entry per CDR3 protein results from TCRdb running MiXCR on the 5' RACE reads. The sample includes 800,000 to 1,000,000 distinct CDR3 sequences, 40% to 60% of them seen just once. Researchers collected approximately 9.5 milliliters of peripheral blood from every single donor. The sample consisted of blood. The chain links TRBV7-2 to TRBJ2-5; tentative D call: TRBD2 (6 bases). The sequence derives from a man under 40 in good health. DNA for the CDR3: TGTGCCAGCAGCCGGCAGGCGGGGCCCCCCGGGACCCAGTACTTC. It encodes CASSRQAGPPGTQYF.